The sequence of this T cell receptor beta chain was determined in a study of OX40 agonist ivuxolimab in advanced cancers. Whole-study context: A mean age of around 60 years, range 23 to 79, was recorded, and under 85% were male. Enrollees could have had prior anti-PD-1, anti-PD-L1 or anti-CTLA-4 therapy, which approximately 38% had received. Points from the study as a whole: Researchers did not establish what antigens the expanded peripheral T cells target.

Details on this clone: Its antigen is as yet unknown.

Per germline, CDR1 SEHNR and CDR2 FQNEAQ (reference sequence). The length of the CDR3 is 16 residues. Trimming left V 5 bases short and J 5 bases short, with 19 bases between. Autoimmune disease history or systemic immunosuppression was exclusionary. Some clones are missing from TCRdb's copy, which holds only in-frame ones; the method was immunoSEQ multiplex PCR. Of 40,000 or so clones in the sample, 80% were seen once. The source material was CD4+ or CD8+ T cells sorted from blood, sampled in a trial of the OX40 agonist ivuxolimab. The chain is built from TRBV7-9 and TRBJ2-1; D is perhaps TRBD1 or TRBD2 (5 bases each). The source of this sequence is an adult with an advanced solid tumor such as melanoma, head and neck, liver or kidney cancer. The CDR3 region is CASSVWDPKVHNEQFF. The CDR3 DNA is TGTGCCAGCAGCGTCTGGGACCCCAAGGTTCACAATGAGCAGTTCTTC.